A single sample gave rise to the 31 T cell receptor beta chains below, sequenced in a study of blood T cell repertoires in COVID-19. TCRdb keeps only in-frame clones here, not all; method: immunoSEQ multiplex PCR. The repertoire holds roughly 300,000 clones, with approximately 86% as singletons. The sequenced sample consisted of PBMCs or T cells enriched from blood (not recorded which). These receptors all come from a woman aged 40 to 50 with acute COVID-19.

The chain links TRBV11-3 to TRBJ2-7, with 10 bases aligning to TRBD1. Losses at the gene ends were 4 bases for V and 6 bases for J; bases not matched to a gene: 0. Germline-derived CDR1 and CDR2 are SGHNT and YENEEA. The CDR3 has 12 residues. For the CDR3, the DNA is TGTGCCAGCAGCTGGACAGGGGGCGAGCAGTACTTC. It translates to CASSWTGGEQYF. Supplemented by reference TRBV11-3 and TRBJ2-7, the full variable domain reads EAGVVQSPRYKIIEKKQPVAFWCNPISGHNTLYWYLQNLGQGPELLIRYENEEAVDDSQLPKDRFSAERLKGVDSTLKIQPAELGDSAVYLCASSWTGGEQYFGPGTRLTVT.

This chain links TRBV3-1 (or the pseudogene TRBV3-2) with TRBJ2-3; TRBD2 might be the D (6 bases). The CDR3 extends over 15 amino acids. V was pared by 5 bases and J by 2 bases, with 14 bases between. CDR1 LGHDT and CDR2 YNNKEL come from the germline V gene (reference sequence). The CDR3 sequence: CASSFRGSLTDTQYF. CDR3 nucleotides: TGTGCCAGCAGCTTCCGGGGGTCCCTCACAGATACGCAGTATTTT.

The chain links TRBV5-8 to TRBJ1-2; D gene uncertain. The germline gives CDR1 SGHTS, CDR2 YDEGEE. V was clipped by 4 bases and J by 3 bases, with 10 bases between them. CDR3 length equals 13 residues. CDR3 region: CASSHLDDYGYTF. The CDR3 nucleotides read TGTGCCAGCAGCCACCTAGACGACTATGGCTACACCTTC.

The rearrangement links TRBV15 to TRBJ2-5; the D gene is possibly TRBD2 (6 bases). The CDR3 has 15 residues. The germline CDR1 and CDR2 sequences are LNHNV and YYDKDF (reference sequence). Between the trimmed V and J ends, which lost 0 bases and 5 bases, there was a span of 13 bases. CDR3 sequence reads: CATSRDRTAGETQYF. As DNA, the CDR3 is TGTGCCACCAGCAGAGATCGTACCGCGGGGGAGACCCAGTACTTC.

The CDR3 sequence: CASSQDPPTSGRSYEQYF. The CDR3 nucleotides read TGTGCCAGCAGCCAAGATCCACCTACTAGCGGGAGATCCTACGAGCAGTACTTC. The rearrangement uses TRBV4-2 and TRBJ2-7; 11 bases fit TRBD2. The J segment lost 1 base and the V segment lost 0 bases, leaving 8 bases of the junction unmatched. The CDR3 contains 18 residues. Germline CDR1 and CDR2: LGHNA and YNFKEQ.

The table lists this clone with a count of one. The chain uses TRBV5-1 and TRBJ1-6; D possibly corresponds to TRBD1 (5 bases). Germline CDR1 and CDR2: SGHRS and YFSETQ. V lost 3 bases, J lost 3 bases, and 16 bases lay in between. The CDR3 spans 17 residues. The CDR3 sequence: CASSSLVGGGYNSPLHF. The CDR3 nucleotides are TGCGCCAGCAGCTCCTTGGTGGGGGGAGGCTATAATTCACCCCTCCACTTT.

V is TRBV14 and J is TRBJ1-4; D gene ambiguous. Trimming took 0 bases from V and 5 from J, leaving 10 bases between them. Germline V gives CDR1 SGHDN, CDR2 FVKESK. This CDR3 spans 15 amino acids. The DNA for the CDR3 is TGTGCCAGCAGCCAAGAGGCCAGGCCGAATGAAAAACTGTTTTTT. Protein: CASSQEARPNEKLFF.

The V call is TRBV11-3, the J call TRBJ2-3; a weak D match, TRBD1 (6 bases). V lost 2 bases and J lost 5, with 14 bases in between. Germline loops: CDR1 SGHNT, CDR2 YENEEA. The CDR3 length is 15 residues. CDR3 coding DNA: TGTGCCAGCAGCTTAAGGGGGACACCCAGAGATACGCAGTATTTT. It codes for CASSLRGTPRDTQYF.

The rearrangement joins TRBV15 to TRBJ1-4; D gene ambiguous. Trimming pared 0 bases from V and 4 bases from J, leaving 12 bases between. The CDR3 sequence is 16 residues long. Looked up from germline, CDR1 is LNHNV and CDR2 is YYDKDF (reference sequence). CDR3 loop: CATSRDGNRNNEKLFF. The CDR3 nucleotides are TGTGCCACCAGCAGAGATGGAAACAGAAATAATGAAAAACTGTTTTTT.

This rearrangement joins TRBV28 to TRBJ1-5; D is perhaps TRBD1 (6 bases). V lost 5 bases, J lost 7 bases, and 12 bases lay in between. This CDR3 comprises 13 residues. The germline gives CDR1 MDHEN, CDR2 SYDVKM. The CDR3 sequence: CASSTQGWQPQHF. CDR3 sequence (DNA): TGTGCCAGCAGTACACAGGGATGGCAGCCCCAGCATTTT.

The chain is built from TRBV19 and TRBJ2-3; 12 positions match TRBD2. V shed 3 bases, J shed 0 bases, and the junction held 4 bases outside the gene matches. Germline CDR1 LNHDA, CDR2 SQIVND (reference sequence). This CDR3 comprises 17 residues. CDR3 protein: CASSIAGTSGSTDTQYF. In DNA form, the CDR3 reads TGTGCCAGTAGTATTGCCGGGACTAGCGGGAGCACAGATACGCAGTATTTT.

The genes are TRBV27 and TRBJ2-2; tentatively, D is TRBD2 (6 bases). V lost 5 bases and J 0 bases, leaving 10 bases between the germline ends. Germline CDR1 reads MNHEY; CDR2 reads SMNVEV (reference sequence). CDR3 length equals 15 residues. CDR3 coding DNA: TGTGCCAGCAGTGCCCGGGACTCGAACACCGGGGAGCTGTTTTTT. As protein: CASSARDSNTGELFF.

The V and J genes are TRBV11-2 and TRBJ2-7; TRBD2 agrees at 11 bases. With V trimmed by 3 bases and J by 5 bases, 3 bases remained unmatched. The germline V gene encodes CDR1 SGHAT and CDR2 FQNNGV. The CDR3 totals 14 residues. CDR3 coding DNA: TGTGCCAGCAGCTTTACTAGCGGGAGAGACGAGCAGTACTTC. Encoded protein: CASSFTSGRDEQYF.

V is TRBV10-3 and J is TRBJ1-5; D call uncertain. CDR1 and CDR2 from the germline V gene are ENHRY and SYGVKD. This CDR3 has 15 residues. V was cut by 0 bases and J by 4 bases, with 10 bases left in between. The DNA for the CDR3 is TGTGCCATCAGTGAGTCGGGAGGATATAATCAGCCCCAGCATTTT. Translated: CAISESGGYNQPQHF.

V usage is TRBV19 and J usage is TRBJ1-1; 8 nucleotides align to TRBD1. The CDR3 is 15 residues long. After removal of 8 bases from V and 1 base from J, the junction contained 9 bases not matched to a gene. The V gene's germline CDR1 is LNHDA and CDR2 SQIVND (reference sequence). CDR3 nucleotide sequence: TGTGCCAGTTCCCCGACAGGGGCGCCGAACACTGAAGCTTTCTTT. Protein: CASSPTGAPNTEAFF.

The V gene is TRBV29-1, the J gene TRBJ2-1, with D perhaps TRBD1 (6 bases). Germline-derived CDR1 and CDR2 are SQVTM and ANQGSEA. The CDR3 totals 13 residues. The CDR3 protein is CSIRGTPYNEQFF. Here the CDR3 DNA reads TGCAGTATTCGAGGGACACCATACAATGAGCAGTTCTTC.

V usage is TRBV27 and J usage is TRBJ1-2, with D perhaps matching TRBD1 (6 bases). Trimming cost V 6 bases and J 8 bases, with 16 bases left between them. CDR3 length: 13 amino acids. Germline values: CDR1 MNHEY, CDR2 SMNVEV (reference sequence). In nucleotides, the CDR3 is TGTGCCAGCAGCATAAGGGGGGGGACAGGCTACACCTTC. Translation gives CASSIRGGTGYTF.

This clone was observed a single time. This chain uses TRBV15 with TRBJ2-3; tentative D call: TRBD2 (6 bases). V gave up 0 bases and J gave up 0 bases, with 13 bases separating them. The CDR3 contains 17 residues. The germline V gene encodes CDR1 LNHNV and CDR2 YYDKDF (reference sequence). The CDR3 nucleotides read TGTGCCACCAGCAGAGATCGGGTTAGCGGAAGCACAGATACGCAGTATTTT. It encodes CATSRDRVSGSTDTQYF.

J is TRBJ1-5 and V is TRBV3-1 (or the pseudogene TRBV3-2), with unresolved D. This CDR3 comprises 15 residues. The V end was cut by 3 bases, the J end by 0 bases, with 9 bases between. The V gene's germline CDR1 is LGHDT and CDR2 YNNKEL (reference sequence). The CDR3 nucleotides read TGTGCCAGCAGCCAGGAGGGATATAGCAATCAGCCCCAGCATTTT. It is translated as CASSQEGYSNQPQHF.

J is TRBJ1-2 and V is TRBV28, with 8 bases aligning to TRBD1. J lost 1 base, V lost 2 bases, and 9 bases had no gene match. CDR1 MDHEN and CDR2 SYDVKM come from the germline V gene. The CDR3 has 17 amino acids. CDR3 in amino acids: CASSLPGQGHSNYGYTF. Written as DNA, the CDR3 is TGTGCCAGCAGTTTACCAGGACAGGGACACAGTAACTATGGCTACACCTTC.

V and J are TRBV29-1 and TRBJ1-1, with TRBD1 as a possible D gene (6 bases). V lost 6 bases to trimming and J lost 7 bases, with 12 bases between them. Germline CDR1 reads SQVTM; CDR2 reads ANQGSEA. This CDR3 is built from 11 residues. CDR3 coding DNA: TGCAGCGTAGGGGGTCTGGGTGAAGCTTTCTTT. It translates to CSVGGLGEAFF.

This clone appeared once. The rearrangement joins TRBV15 to TRBJ2-7; tentative D call: TRBD2 (5 bases). The CDR3 is made up of 16 amino acids. V shed 2 bases and J shed 6 bases, with 20 bases lying between them. The germline V gene encodes CDR1 LNHNV and CDR2 YYDKDF (reference sequence). The CDR3 is CATSRSYPGPEGEQYF. CDR3 DNA: TGTGCCACCAGCAGATCATACCCCGGACCCGAGGGCGAGCAGTACTTC.

The chain combines TRBV7-9 with TRBJ2-1, with 9 bases matching TRBD2. The V and J ends lost 1 base and 9 bases, in that order; junction bases with no gene match: 7. Germline V CDR1 and CDR2: SEHNR, FQNEAQ (reference sequence). The CDR3 runs 15 residues. The CDR3, as DNA: TGTGCCAGCAGCTTAGATGGTCTAGCGGGATCTGAGCAGTTCTTC. Translated: CASSLDGLAGSEQFF. The whole variable domain, filled in from reference TRBV7-9 and TRBJ2-1, reads DTGVSQNPRHKITKRGQNVTFRCDPISEHNRLYWYRQTLGQGPEFLTYFQNEAQLEKSRLLSDRFSAERPKGSFSTLEIQRTEQGDSAMYLCASSLDGLAGSEQFFGPGTRLTVL.

The table lists this clone with a few counts. CDR3 coding DNA: TGTGCCAGTAGTTCCCACACAGGGGCTCCGAGGCAGCCCCAGCATTTT. This codes for CASSSHTGAPRQPQHF. V usage is TRBV19 and J usage is TRBJ1-5; 7 bases fit TRBD1. Germline V CDR1 and CDR2: LNHDA, SQIVND (reference sequence). The J segment lost 7 bases and the V segment lost 5 bases, leaving 14 bases of the junction unmatched. The length of the CDR3 is 16 residues.

This clone was seen only once. This sequence joins TRBV27 and TRBJ1-1, with D hard to call. This CDR3 is 13 amino acids long. Germline-derived CDR1 and CDR2 are MNHEY and SMNVEV (reference sequence). Trimming removed 1 base at V and 2 bases at J, with 5 bases between. This CDR3 is CASSLFINTEAFF. The CDR3 DNA follows: TGTGCCAGCAGTTTATTCATTAACACTGAAGCTTTCTTT.

This chain joins TRBV2 and TRBJ2-2; D unresolved. In germline, CDR1 is SNHLY, CDR2 FYNNEI. The CDR3 has 14 amino acids. Deletions cut 5 bases from V and 4 bases from J, with 11 bases between. The CDR3 bases are TGTGCCAGCAGTATTCTAGTCCTCACCGGGGAGCTGTTTTTT. Translated: CASSILVLTGELFF.

This chain connects TRBV27 to TRBJ1-2; D perhaps matches TRBD1 (5 bases). The CDR3 runs 13 residues. With 3 bases removed from V and 3 bases from J, the gap between germline ends came to 8 bases. Germline V gene lookup returns CDR1 MNHEY and CDR2 SMNVEV (reference sequence). As DNA, the CDR3 is TGTGCCAGCAGTTTGAGCAGGGACTATGGCTACACCTTC. Translated: CASSLSRDYGYTF.

This clone was seen a single time. The V and J genes are TRBV5-5 and TRBJ2-5; perhaps TRBD1 as D (6 bases). Per germline, CDR1 SGHKS and CDR2 YYEKEE (reference sequence). V shed 1 base and J shed 4 bases, with 11 bases lying between them. The CDR3 has 14 residues. CDR3: CASSLNRAPETQYF. For the CDR3, the DNA is TGTGCCAGCAGCTTGAACAGGGCCCCAGAGACCCAGTACTTC.

The V call is TRBV7-2, the J call TRBJ2-3; TRBD2 is a possible D gene (5 bases). Trimming removed 0 bases at V and 2 bases at J, with 12 bases between. Germline V CDR1 and CDR2: SGHTA, FQGNSA. CDR3 length: 16 amino acids. CDR3 region: CASSLAALASTDTQYF. DNA for the CDR3: TGTGCCAGCAGCTTAGCAGCCCTAGCCTCCACAGATACGCAGTATTTT.

This clone came up once. CDR3 region: CASSQELTGRVNIQYF. CDR3 coding DNA: TGTGCCAGCAGCCAAGAGTTGACAGGCAGGGTGAACATTCAGTACTTC. This chain connects TRBV3-1 (or the pseudogene TRBV3-2) to TRBJ2-4; perhaps TRBD1 as D (6 bases). CDR1 and CDR2 (germline): LGHDT, YNNKEL (reference sequence). This CDR3 is 16 amino acids long. V lost 0 bases, J lost 7 bases, and 16 bases lay in between.

This chain joins TRBV24-1 and TRBJ2-1, with TRBD1 identical over 8 bases. V lost 10 bases to trimming and J lost 2 bases; unmatched junction nucleotides: 6. The CDR3 covers 14 residues. Germline loops: CDR1 KGHDR, CDR2 SFDVKD. DNA for the CDR3: TGTGCCACGTCAGGGGGCCCTACCTACAATGAGCAGTTCTTC. It codes for CATSGGPTYNEQFF.